The 3 T cell receptor beta chains given below trace back to one sample, sequenced in a study of radiotherapy plus CTLA-4 blockade in lung cancer. Using immunoSEQ multiplex PCR, the repertoire was profiled, and TCRdb retains in-frame clones only, with some absent. The sample has 90,000 to 100,000 clones; about 91% are singletons. Sequencing was performed on peripheral blood, taken from a patient treated with radiotherapy plus ipilimumab. The receptors here all came from a human donor with non-small cell lung cancer that progressed on radiotherapy plus ipilimumab.

The V call is TRBV7-9, the J call TRBJ2-7, with D possibly TRBD2 on 5 matching bases. The V and J ends lost 5 bases and 5 bases respectively, with 13 bases between them. The CDR3 covers 13 residues. The V gene's germline CDR1 is SEHNR and CDR2 FQNEAQ (reference sequence). DNA for the CDR3: TGTGCCAGCAGCCCTCCGGTGCGGGACGAGCAGTACTTC. It translates to CASSPPVRDEQYF.

This clone was recorded a few times. This chain links TRBV7-9 with TRBJ1-3, with D perhaps TRBD1 (5 bases). V was pared by 1 base and J by 2 bases, with 12 bases between. Germline V lookup: CDR1 SEHNR, CDR2 FQNEAQ (reference sequence). The CDR3 consists of 16 residues. The CDR3, as DNA: TGTGCCAGCAGCTTAGAGTCGGGGGGAACTGGAAACACCATATATTTT. Protein: CASSLESGGTGNTIYF.

The gene calls are TRBV5-1 and TRBJ2-2; D is unresolved. Germline values: CDR1 SGHRS, CDR2 YFSETQ. The length of the CDR3 is 15 residues. Trimming took 4 bases from V and 1 from J, leaving 11 bases between them. CDR3 sequence reads: CASSLAAQNTGELFF. The CDR3, as DNA: TGCGCCAGCAGCCTGGCGGCGCAGAACACCGGGGAGCTGTTTTTT.